This entry lists 9 T cell receptor beta chains sequenced from one sample in a study of chemoradiotherapy in HPV16-positive cancers. Sequenced by immunoSEQ multiplex PCR; TCRdb stores in-frame clones only, minus some. The repertoire has 6,000 or so clones, about three quarters of them found once; the top ten carry about 40%. The sample was taken from a patient who underwent chemoradiotherapy. The receptor source for this set is a human donor with HPV-associated anogenital cancer.

This chain joins TRBV27 and TRBJ2-2; D is unresolved. Trimming removed 3 bases at V and 1 base at J, with 3 bases between. This CDR3 is built from 13 residues. The germline V gene has CDR1 MNHEY and CDR2 SMNVEV (reference sequence). CDR3 region: CASSFGNTGELFF. The CDR3 bases are TGTGCCAGCAGTTTCGGGAACACCGGGGAGCTGTTTTTT.

The CDR3 is CASSRDRDYGYTF. The CDR3 DNA follows: TGTGCCAGCAGCCGGGACAGGGACTATGGCTACACCTTC. V and J are TRBV2 and TRBJ1-2, with 9 bases identical to TRBD1. This CDR3 comprises 13 residues. V shed 6 bases and J 3 bases; nucleotides not matched to a gene: 2. CDR1 and CDR2 from the germline V gene are SNHLY and FYNNEI.

This rearrangement joins TRBV19 to TRBJ2-5; 9 positions agree with TRBD2. Germline CDR1 reads LNHDA; CDR2 reads SQIVND (reference sequence). V gave up 6 bases and J gave up 5 bases; unmatched junction bases: 16. This CDR3 comprises 17 residues. The chain's CDR3 is CASRDQRTSEEWETQYF. For the CDR3, the DNA is TGTGCCAGTAGGGACCAGAGGACTAGCGAGGAATGGGAGACCCAGTACTTC.

The chain links TRBV27 to TRBJ1-1; D remains ambiguous. The CDR3 loop spans 14 amino acids. Germline V gene lookup returns CDR1 MNHEY and CDR2 SMNVEV (reference sequence). V shed 3 bases and J shed 0 bases, with 8 bases lying between them. The CDR3 sequence is CASSFWGMNTEAFF. Written as DNA, the CDR3 is TGTGCCAGCAGTTTTTGGGGAATGAACACTGAAGCTTTCTTT.

This clone turned up a few times. The rearrangement joins TRBV27 to TRBJ1-2; D remains ambiguous. V lost 6 bases to trimming and J lost 8 bases, with 19 bases between them. The germline CDR1 and CDR2 sequences are MNHEY and SMNVEV (reference sequence). This CDR3 is 14 amino acids long. Here the CDR3 reads CASRPKSDLGGYTF. CDR3 coding DNA: TGTGCCAGCAGACCTAAGTCCGACCTGGGGGGCTACACCTTC.

The chain combines TRBV9 with TRBJ2-3, with TRBD2 matching over 8 bases. The germline V gene has CDR1 SGDLS and CDR2 YYNGEE. The V gene end was trimmed by 0 bases and the J gene end by 2 bases; junction bases not matched to a gene: 5. The CDR3 contains 16 residues. CDR3 DNA: TGTGCCAGCAGCGTAGGGGATAGCGGGAACACAGATACGCAGTATTTT. It specifies CASSVGDSGNTDTQYF.

The V call is TRBV4-1, the J call TRBJ2-2, with D hard to call. V was cut by 4 bases and J by 4 bases, with 19 bases left in between. Germline V lookup: CDR1 MGHRA, CDR2 YSYEKL. The CDR3 sequence is 17 residues long. This chain's CDR3 is CASSPSQRGRGTGELFF. The CDR3 DNA follows: TGCGCCAGCAGCCCAAGTCAGAGAGGACGAGGCACCGGGGAGCTGTTTTTT.

The V call is TRBV7-2, the J call TRBJ2-7; D is undetermined. Trimming removed 2 bases at V and 4 bases at J, with 12 bases between. This CDR3 has 14 amino acids. Germline lookup yields CDR1 SGHTA and CDR2 FQGNSA. CDR3 protein: CASSLSPFVYEQYV. The DNA for the CDR3 is TGTGCCAGCAGCTTAAGTCCCTTCGTTTACGAGCAGTACGTC.

This sequence joins TRBV6-5 and TRBJ2-7; 11 bases agree with TRBD2. The germline CDR1 and CDR2 sequences are MNHEY and SVGAGI. With 6 bases clipped from V and 5 bases from J, the junction kept 6 bases outside the gene matches. CDR3 size: 14 residues. The CDR3 loop is CASRLAGGHHEQYV. In DNA form, the CDR3 reads TGTGCCAGCAGATTAGCGGGGGGGCACCACGAGCAGTACGTC.